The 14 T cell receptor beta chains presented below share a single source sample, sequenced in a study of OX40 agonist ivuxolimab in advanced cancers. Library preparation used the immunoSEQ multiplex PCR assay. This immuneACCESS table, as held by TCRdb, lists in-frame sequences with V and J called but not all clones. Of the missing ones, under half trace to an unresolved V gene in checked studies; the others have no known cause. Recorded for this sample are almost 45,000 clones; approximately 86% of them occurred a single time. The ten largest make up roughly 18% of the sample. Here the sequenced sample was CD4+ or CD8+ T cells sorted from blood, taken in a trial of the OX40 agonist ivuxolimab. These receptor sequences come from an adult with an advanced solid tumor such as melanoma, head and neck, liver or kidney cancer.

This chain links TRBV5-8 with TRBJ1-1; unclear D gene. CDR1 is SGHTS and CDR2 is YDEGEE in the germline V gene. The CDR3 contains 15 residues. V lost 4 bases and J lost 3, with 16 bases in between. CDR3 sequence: CASSTRALEDTEAFF. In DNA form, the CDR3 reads TGTGCCAGCAGCACGAGGGCTCTCGAAGACACTGAAGCTTTCTTT.

CDR3 region: CASSQDPGSPLHF. The CDR3 coding sequence is TGCGCCAGCAGCCAAGATCCTGGGTCACCCCTCCACTTT. The chain joins TRBV4-1 to TRBJ1-6; D is undetermined. Trimming removed 0 bases at V and 10 bases at J, with 7 bases between. Germline CDR1 and CDR2: MGHRA and YSYEKL. The CDR3 totals 13 residues.

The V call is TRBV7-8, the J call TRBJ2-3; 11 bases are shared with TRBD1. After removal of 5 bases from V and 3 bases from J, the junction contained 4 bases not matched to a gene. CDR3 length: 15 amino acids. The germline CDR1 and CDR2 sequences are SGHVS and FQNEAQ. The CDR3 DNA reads TGTGCCAGCAGCCCAGGGACAGGGGGAACAGATACGCAGTATTTT. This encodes CASSPGTGGTDTQYF. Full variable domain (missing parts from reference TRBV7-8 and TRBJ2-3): GAGVSQSPRYKVAKRGQDVALRCDPISGHVSLFWYQQALGQGPEFLTYFQNEAQLDKSGLPSDRFFAERPEGSVSTLKIQRTQQEDSAVYLCASSPGTGGTDTQYFGPGTRLTVL.

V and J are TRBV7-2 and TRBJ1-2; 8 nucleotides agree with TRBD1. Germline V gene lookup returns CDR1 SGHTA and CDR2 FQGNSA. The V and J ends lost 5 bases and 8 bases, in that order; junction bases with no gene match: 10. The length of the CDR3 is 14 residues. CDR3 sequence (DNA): TGTGCCAGCAGCCCACGACAGGGGAGGAGCGGCTACACCTTC. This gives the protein CASSPRQGRSGYTF.

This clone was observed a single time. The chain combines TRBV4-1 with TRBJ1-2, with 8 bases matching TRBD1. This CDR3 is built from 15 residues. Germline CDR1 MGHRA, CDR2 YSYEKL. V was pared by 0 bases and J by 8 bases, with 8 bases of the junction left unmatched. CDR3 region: CASSQDGAGGSGYTF. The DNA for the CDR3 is TGCGCCAGCAGCCAAGATGGGGCAGGGGGCTCGGGCTACACCTTC.

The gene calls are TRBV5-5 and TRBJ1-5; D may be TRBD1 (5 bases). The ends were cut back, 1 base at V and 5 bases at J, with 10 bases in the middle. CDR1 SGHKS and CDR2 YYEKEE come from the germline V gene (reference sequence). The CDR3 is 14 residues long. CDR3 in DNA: TGTGCCAGCAGCTTGTGGGGGGGAGATCAGCCCCAGCATTTT. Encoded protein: CASSLWGGDQPQHF.

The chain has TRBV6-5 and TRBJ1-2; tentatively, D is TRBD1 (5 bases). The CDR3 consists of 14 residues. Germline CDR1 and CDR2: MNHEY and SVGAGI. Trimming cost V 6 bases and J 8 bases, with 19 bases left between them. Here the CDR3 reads CASSLGQNWGGYTF. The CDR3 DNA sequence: TGTGCCAGCAGCCTTGGACAAAACTGGGGCGGCTACACCTTC.

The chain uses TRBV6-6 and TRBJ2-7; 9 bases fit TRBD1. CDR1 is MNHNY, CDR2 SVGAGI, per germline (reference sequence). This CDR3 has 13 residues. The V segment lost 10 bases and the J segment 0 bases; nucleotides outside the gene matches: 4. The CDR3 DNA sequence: TGTGCCACCGGGGACAGGGACTCCTACGAGCAGTACTTC. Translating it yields CATGDRDSYEQYF.

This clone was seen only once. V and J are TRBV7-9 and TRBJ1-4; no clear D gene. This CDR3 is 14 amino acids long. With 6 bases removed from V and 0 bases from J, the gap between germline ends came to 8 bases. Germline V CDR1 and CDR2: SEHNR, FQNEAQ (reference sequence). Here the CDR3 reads CASRREATNEKLFF. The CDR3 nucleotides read TGTGCCAGCAGGAGGGAGGCAACTAATGAAAAACTGTTTTTT.

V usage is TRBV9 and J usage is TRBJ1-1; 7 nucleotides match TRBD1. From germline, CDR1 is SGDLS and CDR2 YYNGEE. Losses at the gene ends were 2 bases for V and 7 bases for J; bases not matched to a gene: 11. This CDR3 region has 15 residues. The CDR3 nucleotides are TGTGCCAGCAGCGTCTTCGACAGGGACGGGAGTGAAGCTTTCTTT. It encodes CASSVFDRDGSEAFF.

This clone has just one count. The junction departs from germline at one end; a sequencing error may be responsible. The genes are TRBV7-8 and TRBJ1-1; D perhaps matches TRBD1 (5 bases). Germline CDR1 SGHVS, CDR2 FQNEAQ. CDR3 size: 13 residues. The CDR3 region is CVSSLGQNTEAFF. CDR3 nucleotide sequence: TGTGTCAGCAGCCTTGGACAGAACACTGAAGCTTTCTTT.

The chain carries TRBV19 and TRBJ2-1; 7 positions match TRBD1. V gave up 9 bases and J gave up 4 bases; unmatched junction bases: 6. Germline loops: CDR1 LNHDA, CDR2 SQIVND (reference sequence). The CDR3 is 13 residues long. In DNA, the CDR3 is TGTGCCAGCGGGACAGAACAATACAATGAGCAGTTCTTC. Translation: CASGTEQYNEQFF.

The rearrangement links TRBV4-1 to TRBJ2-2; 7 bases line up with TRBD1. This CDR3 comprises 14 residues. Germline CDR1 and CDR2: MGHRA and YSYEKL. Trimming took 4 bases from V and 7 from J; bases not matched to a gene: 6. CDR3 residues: CASSLGQAGGELFF. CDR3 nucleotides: TGCGCCAGCAGCCTAGGACAGGCGGGCGGGGAGCTGTTTTTT.

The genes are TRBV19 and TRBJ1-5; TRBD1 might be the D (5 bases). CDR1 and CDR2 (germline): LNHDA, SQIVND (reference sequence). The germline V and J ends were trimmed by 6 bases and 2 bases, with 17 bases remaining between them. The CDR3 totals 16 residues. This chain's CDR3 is CASRTLWEGGNQPQHF. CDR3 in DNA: TGTGCCAGTAGAACCCTATGGGAAGGGGGCAATCAGCCCCAGCATTTT.